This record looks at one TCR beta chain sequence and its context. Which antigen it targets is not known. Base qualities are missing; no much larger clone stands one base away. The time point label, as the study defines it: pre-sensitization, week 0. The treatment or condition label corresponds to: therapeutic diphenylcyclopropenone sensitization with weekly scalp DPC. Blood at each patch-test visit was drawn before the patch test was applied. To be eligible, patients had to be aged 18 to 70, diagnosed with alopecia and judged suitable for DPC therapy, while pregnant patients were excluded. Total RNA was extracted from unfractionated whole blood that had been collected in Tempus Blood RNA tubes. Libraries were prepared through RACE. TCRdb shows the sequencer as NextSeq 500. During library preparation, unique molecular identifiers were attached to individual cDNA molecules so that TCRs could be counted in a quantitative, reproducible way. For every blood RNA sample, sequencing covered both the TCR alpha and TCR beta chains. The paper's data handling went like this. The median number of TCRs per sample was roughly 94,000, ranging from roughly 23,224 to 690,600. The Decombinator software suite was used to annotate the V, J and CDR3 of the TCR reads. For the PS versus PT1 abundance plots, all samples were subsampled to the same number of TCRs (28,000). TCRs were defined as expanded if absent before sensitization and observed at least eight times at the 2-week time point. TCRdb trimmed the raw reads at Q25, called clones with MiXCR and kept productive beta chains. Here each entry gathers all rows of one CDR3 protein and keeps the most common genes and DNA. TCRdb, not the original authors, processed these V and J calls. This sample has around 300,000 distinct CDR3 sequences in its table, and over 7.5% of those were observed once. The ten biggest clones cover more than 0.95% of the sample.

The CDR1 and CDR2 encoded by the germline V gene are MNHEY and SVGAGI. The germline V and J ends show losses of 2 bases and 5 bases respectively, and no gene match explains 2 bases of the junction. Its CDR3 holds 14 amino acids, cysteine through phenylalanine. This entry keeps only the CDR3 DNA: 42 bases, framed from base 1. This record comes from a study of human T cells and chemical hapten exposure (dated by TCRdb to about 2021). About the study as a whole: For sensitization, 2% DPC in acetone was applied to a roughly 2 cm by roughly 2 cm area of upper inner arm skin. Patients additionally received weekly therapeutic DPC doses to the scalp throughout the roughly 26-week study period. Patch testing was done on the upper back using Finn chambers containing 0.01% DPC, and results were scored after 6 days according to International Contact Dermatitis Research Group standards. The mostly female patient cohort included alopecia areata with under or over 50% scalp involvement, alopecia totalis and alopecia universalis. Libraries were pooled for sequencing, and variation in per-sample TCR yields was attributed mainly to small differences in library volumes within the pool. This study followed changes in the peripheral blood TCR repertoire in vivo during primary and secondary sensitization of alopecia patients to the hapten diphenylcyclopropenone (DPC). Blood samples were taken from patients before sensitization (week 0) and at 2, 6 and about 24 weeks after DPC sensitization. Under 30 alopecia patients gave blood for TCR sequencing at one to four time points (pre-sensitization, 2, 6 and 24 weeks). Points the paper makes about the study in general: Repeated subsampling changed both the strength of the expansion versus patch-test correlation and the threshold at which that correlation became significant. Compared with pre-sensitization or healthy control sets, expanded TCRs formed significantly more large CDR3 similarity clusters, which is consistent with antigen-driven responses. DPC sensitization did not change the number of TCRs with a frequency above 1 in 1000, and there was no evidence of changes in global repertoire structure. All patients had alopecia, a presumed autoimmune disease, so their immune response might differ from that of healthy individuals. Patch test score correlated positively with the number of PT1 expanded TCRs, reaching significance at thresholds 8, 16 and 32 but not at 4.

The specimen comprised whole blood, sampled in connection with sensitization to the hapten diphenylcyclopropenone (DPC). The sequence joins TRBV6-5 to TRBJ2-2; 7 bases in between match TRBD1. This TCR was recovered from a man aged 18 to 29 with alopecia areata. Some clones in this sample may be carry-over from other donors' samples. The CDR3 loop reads CASSYPTGTGELFF. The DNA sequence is TGTGCCAGCAGTTACCCGACAGGGACCGGGGAGCTGTTTTTT.